The sequence of this TCR beta chain was determined in a study of beta chain features in type 1 diabetes. Study-wide background: Cell yields, age and gender were similar between patients and healthy donors. Investigators examined under 140 million sorted cells across all samples.

Each population that was sorted was more than 95% pure. Reverse transcription of all isolated RNA meant that expressed TCRB transcripts were sequenced. About 3.6 million reads were obtained on average from naive, central memory and regulatory T cell samples. TCRdb keeps only in-frame clones here, not all; method: immunoSEQ multiplex PCR. The table shows 140,000 to 150,000 clones, with around 9.3% occurring only once. This clone was detected a few times. This CDR3 has 14 amino acids. CDR1 is GTSNPN, CDR2 SVGIG, per germline (reference sequence). Trimming left V 3 bases short and J 6 bases short, with 16 bases between.

This TCR derives from a man between 18 and 29 years old in good health. This chain uses TRBV30 with TRBJ2-3, with D perhaps matching TRBD2 (7 bases). The sample was naive CD4+ T cells from blood. CDR3 amino acids: CAWRTGRGSDTQYF. In DNA form, the CDR3 reads TGTGCCTGGAGAACAGGGAGGGGATCCGATACGCAGTATTTT.